The T cell receptor beta chain described here comes from a study of shared clonotypes between healthy human individuals. General observations from the study: Non-shared clonotypes were found to have lower generation probabilities than the clonotypes that were shared by all four of the sorted-subset donors. With a few donors compared, about 5.2% of naive CD4 clonotypes were shared.

At a deep level, the assay was run. Profiled with immunoSEQ multiplex PCR; TCRdb holds only in-frame clones, not every one. This sample yields roughly 410,000 clones, of which about 96% are seen a single time; approximately 0.32% belongs to the top ten. This clone was seen just once. Its antigen is as yet unknown. The sample contains more than one DNA sequence encoding this CDR3. The length of the CDR3 is 15 residues. The germline CDR1 and CDR2 sequences are SEHNR and FQNEAQ (reference sequence). Trimming cost V 2 bases and J 0 bases, with 11 bases left between them. Every contributor of samples was a Caucasian grown-up residing in Nashville, Tennessee.

This clonotype was sampled from a man aged 30 to 39 in good health. The sequencing input was memory CD8+ T cells sorted from blood. Subset indicated: CD45RO+ cells pooled with CCR7-negative TemRA cells. The chain carries TRBV7-9 and TRBJ2-7; D might be TRBD1 (6 bases). DNA of the CDR3: TGTGCCAGCAGCTTACCAGGACAGAGCTCCTACGAGCAGTACTTC. It codes for CASSLPGQSSYEQYF. Using reference TRBV7-9 and TRBJ2-7 for the parts outside the CDR3, the full variable domain is DTGVSQNPRHKITKRGQNVTFRCDPISEHNRLYWYRQTLGQGPEFLTYFQNEAQLEKSRLLSDRFSAERPKGSFSTLEIQRTEQGDSAMYLCASSLPGQSSYEQYFGPGTRLTVT.